Sequencing of this T cell receptor (beta chain) was carried out in a study of identical twins. V lost 3 bases and J lost 6; bases outside the gene matches: 11. Germline lookup yields CDR1 KGHDR and CDR2 SFDVKD. This CDR3 has 16 amino acids. TCRdb independently ran MiXCR on the 5' RACE reads; one entry per CDR3 protein. This table has approximately 500,000 distinct CDR3 sequences, roughly 26% appearing once. This sample was also put to use in a study of T cells expressing NK-cell markers.

This TCR derives from a woman between 18 and 29 years old in good health. The chain employs TRBV24-1 and TRBJ2-5; 8 bases align to TRBD2. The sample taken for sequencing was CD4+ T cells sorted from blood. The CDR3 DNA is TGTGCCACCAGTGATCCGTACAGCGGGGGTAGACAGACCCAGTACTTC. Translation: CATSDPYSGGRQTQYF.